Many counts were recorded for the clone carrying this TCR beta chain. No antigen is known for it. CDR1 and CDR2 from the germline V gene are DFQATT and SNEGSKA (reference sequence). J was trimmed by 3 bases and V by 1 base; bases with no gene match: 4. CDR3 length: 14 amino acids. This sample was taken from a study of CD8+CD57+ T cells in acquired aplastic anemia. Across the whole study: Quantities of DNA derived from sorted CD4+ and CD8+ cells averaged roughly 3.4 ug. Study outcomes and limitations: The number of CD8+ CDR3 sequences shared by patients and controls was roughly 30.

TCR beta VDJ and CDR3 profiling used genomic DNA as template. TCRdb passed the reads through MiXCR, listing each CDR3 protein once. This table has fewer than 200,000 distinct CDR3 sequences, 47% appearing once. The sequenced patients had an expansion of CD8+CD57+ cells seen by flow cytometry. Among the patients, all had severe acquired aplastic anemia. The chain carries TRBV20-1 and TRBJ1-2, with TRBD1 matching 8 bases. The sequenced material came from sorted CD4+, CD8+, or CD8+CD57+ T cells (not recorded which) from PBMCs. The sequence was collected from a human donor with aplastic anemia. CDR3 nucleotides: TGCAGTGCTAGAGGGGGGGGACAGGACTATGGCTACACCTTC. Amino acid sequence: CSARGGGQDYGYTF.